This paragraph covers one T cell receptor (beta chain) sequence. Its antigen is unknown. This sample is drawn from a study of STAT5B mutations in CD4+ large granular lymphocyte leukemia. Overall study context: The CDR3 'QG' motif was associated with a particular HLA allele among healthy donors.

Method: immunoSEQ multiplex PCR; TCRdb's copy keeps in-frame clones and lacks some. In the table there are some 45,000 clones, approximately 86% of which are singletons. Germline-derived CDR1 and CDR2 are GTSNPN and SVGIG (reference sequence). This CDR3 comprises 15 residues. V gave up 7 bases and J gave up 5 bases, with 21 bases separating them. Study-wide results and caveats: Without putative leukemic clones, patient CD4-sorted repertoires remained more clonal than healthy CD4+ repertoires.

Sample: CD4+ T cells from blood buffy coats. V is TRBV30 and J is TRBJ1-3; D possibly corresponds to TRBD1 (6 bases). The clonotype was recovered from a human donor in good health. DNA for the CDR3: TGTGCCTTCTCCCGGGACACCTCAAGGAGAAACACCATATATTTT. Encoded protein: CAFSRDTSRRNTIYF.